The T cell receptor beta chain under discussion was sequenced for a study of OX40 agonist ivuxolimab in advanced cancers. Study-level background: Eligibility rules accepted prior anti-PD-1, anti-PD-L1 or anti-CTLA-4 therapy, and approximately 40% had some.

The V end lost 7 bases, the J end lost 0 bases, and 12 bases lay between the germline ends. The CDR3 runs 14 residues. Germline V gene sequence: CDR1 SEHNR, CDR2 FQNEAQ (reference sequence). Profiling relied on immunoSEQ multiplex PCR, and the TCRdb table lists in-frame clones only, not all of them. Of about 99,000 clones listed, roughly 95% are singletons. V usage is TRBV7-9 and J usage is TRBJ2-5; possible D gene TRBD1, 5 bases. Here the sequenced sample was CD4+ or CD8+ T cells sorted from blood, taken in a trial of the OX40 agonist ivuxolimab. The sequence derives from an adult with an advanced solid tumor such as melanoma, head and neck, liver or kidney cancer. CDR3 coding DNA: TGTGCCAGCACCGGTCCAGGGCACCAAGAGACCCAGTACTTC. Its translation: CASTGPGHQETQYF.